These 19 T cell receptor beta chains share one sample of origin, sequenced in a study of CD8 T cells in ankylosing spondylitis. Findings of the study overall: A TCR beta motif of several highly homologous variants appeared characteristic of ankylosing spondylitis blood.

These receptors' targets are unknown. TCRdb re-derived calls from the 5' RACE reads in MiXCR, one entry per CDR3 protein. Here the sample spans about 440,000 distinct CDR3 sequences, about a sixth being singletons. Sequenced: blood, either unsorted or a sorted T cell fraction (not recorded which). These receptors originate from a male donor with ankylosing spondylitis.

This clonotype was detected a few times. The chain combines TRBV5-1 with TRBJ1-1; possible D gene TRBD1, 6 bases. Germline V gene sequence: CDR1 SGHRS, CDR2 YFSETQ. The CDR3 is 16 residues long. V lost 0 bases and J 7 bases, leaving 19 bases between the germline ends. The CDR3 loop reads CASSLAGAIQGREAFF. The CDR3 bases are TGCGCCAGCAGCTTGGCCGGGGCGATACAGGGCCGTGAAGCTTTCTTT.

This clonotype was recorded a few times. The rearrangement uses TRBV7-9 and TRBJ2-1; a weak D match, TRBD1 (5 bases). Germline assignment: CDR1 SEHNR and CDR2 FQNEAQ (reference sequence). The V gene lost 8 bases and the J gene lost 4 bases, with 6 bases spanning the gap. The CDR3 is made up of 11 amino acids. CDR3 nucleotide sequence: TGTGCCAGCCAGGGTTACAATGAGCAGTTCTTC. Its translation: CASQGYNEQFF.

J is TRBJ2-3 and V is TRBV4-3; the D gene is possibly TRBD2 (5 bases). This CDR3 has 17 amino acids. V dropped 1 base and J dropped 3 bases, with 17 bases sitting between them. Germline CDR1 reads LGHNA; CDR2 reads YSLEER. CDR3 residues: CASSQGGARTGTDTQYF. CDR3 sequence (DNA): TGCGCCAGCAGCCAAGGGGGAGCAAGAACGGGGACAGATACGCAGTATTTT.

This clonotype was seen more than once but under ten times. V is TRBV12-3 or TRBV12-4 and J is TRBJ2-2; 7 nucleotides align to TRBD1. V gave up 5 bases and J gave up 1 base; unmatched junction bases: 7. This CDR3 region has 16 residues. As DNA, the CDR3 is TGTGCCAGCAGTCAAAGACGACAGGGGAACACCGGGGAGCTGTTTTTT. It translates to CASSQRRQGNTGELFF.

This clonotype was observed a few times. J is TRBJ2-3 and V is TRBV20-1; the D is unclear. Germline-derived CDR1 and CDR2 are DFQATT and SNEGSKA (reference sequence). The CDR3 sequence is 15 residues long. Trimming removed 1 base from V and 3 bases from J, with 14 bases in between. The CDR3 region is CSARGGRDGTDTQYF. The CDR3 DNA follows: TGCAGTGCTAGAGGTGGTAGGGATGGGACAGATACGCAGTATTTT.

This clonotype occurred a few times. This chain connects TRBV20-1 to TRBJ2-1; D uncertain. The CDR3 is 14 residues long. V was trimmed by 3 bases and J by 6 bases, leaving 15 bases between them. Germline V gene sequence: CDR1 DFQATT, CDR2 SNEGSKA (reference sequence). The CDR3 sequence is CSARRTTGGNEQFF. DNA for the CDR3: TGCAGTGCTAGGAGGACCACTGGCGGCAATGAGCAGTTCTTC.

This chain links TRBV9 with TRBJ1-2; D is unclear. The CDR3 runs 12 residues. The germline V gene encodes CDR1 SGDLS and CDR2 YYNGEE. Trimming cost V 2 bases and J 5 bases, with 7 bases left between them. The CDR3 sequence is CASSVEGYGYTF. The CDR3 DNA sequence: TGTGCCAGCAGCGTGGAAGGGTATGGCTACACCTTC.

The V call is TRBV4-2, the J call TRBJ2-5; either TRBD1 or TRBD2 may supply D (6 bases each). This CDR3 contains 18 residues. Trimming took off 1 base at V and 1 base at J, with 19 bases between the two ends. Germline values: CDR1 LGHNA, CDR2 YNFKEQ. The CDR3 reads CASSQGGGAGDIQETQYF. CDR3 DNA: TGTGCCAGCAGCCAAGGAGGAGGGGCAGGGGATATCCAAGAGACCCAGTACTTC.

Note on this clonotype: A junction end diverges from the germline sequence, so it may reflect a read error. V is TRBV20-1 and J is TRBJ1-5; TRBD1 matches 8 bases. The CDR3 runs to 14 residues. In germline, CDR1 is DFQATT, CDR2 SNEGSKA (reference sequence). The CDR3 region has the DNA TGCAGTGCTAGATCCCCAGGGGGCAATGAGCCCCAGCATTTT. Translation: CSARSPGGNEPQHF.

This clonotype was seen only a few times. The chain uses TRBV6-5 and TRBJ1-1; 7 nucleotides match TRBD1. Trimming cost V 0 bases and J 1 base; bases outside gene matches: 11. Germline-derived CDR1 and CDR2 are MNHEY and SVGAGI. This CDR3 contains 18 residues. Written as DNA, the CDR3 is TGTGCCAGCAGTTACTCGCCTTTCGGACAGGAGAAGAACACTGAAGCTTTCTTT. This gives the protein CASSYSPFGQEKNTEAFF.

This clonotype was recorded a few times. The genes are TRBV5-6 and TRBJ2-7, with D uncertain. The CDR3 loop spans 13 amino acids. The germline V gene has CDR1 SGHDT and CDR2 YYEEEE. Between the trimmed V and J ends, which lost 1 base and 7 bases, there was a span of 12 bases. The CDR3 reads CASSLMSSGEQYF. CDR3 sequence (DNA): TGTGCCAGCAGCTTGATGTCGTCCGGTGAGCAGTACTTC.

The sample holds a few counts of this clonotype. The chain combines TRBV11-2 with TRBJ2-3; 11 positions match TRBD2. The CDR3 runs 17 residues. Germline CDR1 and CDR2: SGHAT and FQNNGV. Trimming removed 2 bases from V and 3 bases from J; junction bases left unmatched: 7. CDR3 coding DNA: TGTGCCAGCAGCTTAAGTGCTTTAGCGGGAGGGACAGATACGCAGTATTTT. Its translation: CASSLSALAGGTDTQYF.

The rearrangement links TRBV6-2 or TRBV6-3 to TRBJ2-2; TRBD2 matches at 10 bases. CDR3 size: 14 residues. Germline values: CDR1 MNHEY, CDR2 SVGEGT. Trimming took 10 bases from V and 4 from J; bases not matched to a gene: 6. The CDR3 DNA reads as TGTGCCACCCGCCTAGCGGGAGCCACCGGGGAGCTGTTTTTT. Its protein product is CATRLAGATGELFF.

V is TRBV28 and J is TRBJ1-6; D is uncertain. From germline, CDR1 is MDHEN and CDR2 SYDVKM. The CDR3 is made up of 12 amino acids. The V end was cut by 5 bases, the J end by 10 bases, with 9 bases between. The chain's CDR3 is CASSPPISPLHF. Here the CDR3 DNA reads TGTGCCAGCAGTCCCCCCATCTCACCCCTCCACTTT.

This clonotype was recorded a few times. The rearrangement uses TRBV4-1 and TRBJ2-5; D call uncertain. CDR1 and CDR2 (germline): MGHRA, YSYEKL. This CDR3 is built from 15 residues. V lost 0 bases and J lost 7, with 15 bases in between. CDR3: CASSQEQDSAVTQYF. The CDR3 DNA reads TGCGCCAGCAGCCAAGAGCAAGACTCGGCGGTGACCCAGTACTTC.

V and J are TRBV18 and TRBJ2-7; D call uncertain. The V end lost 2 bases, the J end lost 6 bases, and 8 bases lay between the germline ends. CDR3 length equals 12 residues. In germline, CDR1 is KGHSH, CDR2 LQKENI. CDR3 loop: CASSPTIGEQYF. CDR3 bases: TGTGCCAGCTCACCAACTATAGGCGAGCAGTACTTC.

The CDR3 protein is CASSHPGGGRGSSTDTQYF. Written as DNA, the CDR3 is TGCGCCAGCAGCCACCCTGGGGGCGGGAGGGGTTCTAGCACAGATACGCAGTATTTT. The genes are TRBV4-1 and TRBJ2-3, with TRBD2 matching 9 bases. Per germline, CDR1 MGHRA and CDR2 YSYEKL. Trimming at V came to 3 bases and at J to 0 bases, leaving 13 bases not matched to a gene. CDR3 size: 19 residues.

The table lists this clonotype with many counts. CDR3 in amino acids: CASSLNRGMNTEAFF. The CDR3 region has the DNA TGTGCCAGCAGCTTAAATCGGGGCATGAACACTGAAGCTTTCTTT. The chain links TRBV7-2 to TRBJ1-1, with D tentatively TRBD1 (5 bases). CDR1 SGHTA and CDR2 FQGNSA come from the germline V gene. The CDR3 is 15 residues long. Trimming left V 2 bases short and J 0 bases short, with 10 bases between. The variable domain in full, with the rest retrieved from reference TRBV7-2 and TRBJ1-1, is GAGVSQSPSNKVTEKGKDVELRCDPISGHTALYWYRQSLGQGLEFLIYFQGNSAPDKSGLPSDRFSAERTGGSVSTLTIQRTQQEDSAVYLCASSLNRGMNTEAFFGQGTRLTVV.

The chain has TRBV7-3 and TRBJ2-2; 13 bases align to TRBD2. The V gene end was trimmed by 5 bases and the J gene end by 8 bases; junction bases not matched to a gene: 11. The germline gives CDR1 SGHTA, CDR2 FQGTGA. This CDR3 spans 17 amino acids. The CDR3 protein is CASSPKGGLAGVGELFF. The CDR3, as DNA: TGTGCCAGCAGCCCCAAAGGTGGACTAGCGGGAGTGGGGGAGCTGTTTTTT.